The 18 T cell receptor beta chains below all came from one sample that was sequenced in a study of radiotherapy plus CTLA-4 blockade in lung cancer. TCRdb's table, derived via immunoSEQ multiplex PCR, lists solely in-frame clones and lacks some. The data show about 51,000 clones, around 79% seen once. The source material was peripheral blood, sampled from a patient treated with radiotherapy plus ipilimumab. The source is a human donor with non-small cell lung cancer who had a complete response to radiotherapy plus ipilimumab.

CDR3 protein: CASSPGHLGDYGYTF. The CDR3 DNA reads TGCGCCAGCAGCCCGGGACACCTAGGGGACTATGGCTACACCTTC. The J gene is TRBJ1-2, the V gene TRBV5-1; the D gene is possibly TRBD1 (6 bases). The length of the CDR3 is 15 residues. The germline V gene encodes CDR1 SGHRS and CDR2 YFSETQ. Trimming removed 4 bases from V and 3 bases from J, with 16 bases in between. The variable domain in full, completed from reference TRBV5-1 and TRBJ1-2, reads KAGVTQTPRYLIKTRGQQVTLSCSPISGHRSVSWYQQTPGQGLQFLFEYFSETQRNKGNFPGRFSGRQFSNSRSEMNVSTLELGDSALYLCASSPGHLGDYGYTFGSGTRLTVV.

V and J are TRBV14 and TRBJ1-2, with 10 bases identical to TRBD1. From germline, CDR1 is SGHDN and CDR2 FVKESK. The length of the CDR3 is 15 residues. J lost 2 bases, V lost 4 bases, and 4 bases had no gene match. CDR3 residues: CASSPWDRGNYGYTF. The CDR3 nucleotides read TGTGCCAGCAGCCCCTGGGACAGGGGAAACTATGGCTACACCTTC.

About this clone itself: The junction departs from germline at one end; a sequencing error may be responsible. The chain links TRBV30 to TRBJ2-5; D is possibly TRBD1 (6 bases). The germline gives CDR1 GTSNPN, CDR2 SVGIG (reference sequence). CDR3 length: 12 residues. CDR3 sequence (DNA): TGTGCCTGGGGGACAAACCACGAGACCCAGTACTTC. Translation: CAWGTNHETQYF.

The chain couples TRBV2 to TRBJ2-5; tentatively, D is TRBD2 (6 bases). The V end was cut by 6 bases, the J end by 4 bases, with 12 bases between. The CDR3 runs to 13 residues. Germline V gene data show CDR1 as SNHLY and CDR2 as FYNNEI. In nucleotides, the CDR3 is TGTGCCAGCAGGCTCCGGGGGTTAGAGACCCAGTACTTC. As protein: CASRLRGLETQYF.

The DNA for the CDR3 is TGTGCCAGCAGCTTTAGGACAGGTCCCCACGAGCAGTACGTC. Protein: CASSFRTGPHEQYV. This chain joins TRBV5-6 and TRBJ2-7; TRBD1 agrees at 7 bases. V dropped 2 bases and J dropped 5; count of bases not matched to a gene: 7. CDR3 length: 14 amino acids. Germline assignment: CDR1 SGHDT and CDR2 YYEEEE.

The rearrangement uses TRBV15 and TRBJ1-1, with D possibly being TRBD1 (6 bases). Germline loops: CDR1 LNHNV, CDR2 YYDKDF (reference sequence). With 1 base removed from V and 4 bases from J, the gap between germline ends came to 13 bases. This CDR3 is 15 amino acids long. CDR3 DNA: TGTGCCACCAGCAGAGGGGGCAGGGGACCCACTGAAGCTTTCTTT. Encoded protein: CATSRGGRGPTEAFF.

This clone was recorded only once. The J gene is TRBJ1-2, the V gene TRBV27, with 8 bases that match TRBD1. With 3 bases clipped from V and 7 bases from J, the junction kept 10 bases outside the gene matches. This CDR3 spans 15 amino acids. The germline V gene has CDR1 MNHEY and CDR2 SMNVEV (reference sequence). The CDR3 bases are TGTGCCAGCAGTTTGAAGGGACAGGCGGACTCTGGCTACACCTTC. Its translation is CASSLKGQADSGYTF.

This clone was observed a few times. The rearrangement uses TRBV5-4 and TRBJ1-1, with 12 bases aligning to TRBD1. Germline CDR1 SGHNT, CDR2 YYREEE (reference sequence). V lost 3 bases, J lost 1 base, and 10 bases stayed unmatched. The CDR3 is made up of 18 amino acids. DNA for the CDR3: TGTGCCAGCAGCTCGGGGACAGGGGGCGTTTTTGCGAACACTGAAGCTTTCTTT. It is translated as CASSSGTGGVFANTEAFF.

The chain is built from TRBV5-4 and TRBJ1-2, with 8 bases identical to TRBD1. J was trimmed by 2 bases and V by 0 bases; bases with no gene match: 12. The germline gives CDR1 SGHNT, CDR2 YYREEE (reference sequence). The CDR3 covers 18 residues. The CDR3 nucleotides are TGTGCCAGCAGCTTGGGTGGGATGACAGGGGCCCTAAACTATGGCTACACCTTC. Translating gives CASSLGGMTGALNYGYTF.

The rearrangement joins TRBV7-8 to TRBJ2-6; D is perhaps TRBD1 (6 bases). The CDR3 has 15 amino acids. Germline values: CDR1 SGHVS, CDR2 FQNEAQ. V was clipped by 6 bases and J by 4 bases, with 13 bases between them. CDR3 in amino acids: CASSEGQPGANVLTF. In DNA, the CDR3 is TGTGCCAGCAGTGAAGGACAGCCCGGGGCCAACGTCCTGACTTTC.

This sequence joins TRBV14 and TRBJ2-5; no definite D call. There are 14 residues in the CDR3. CDR1 and CDR2 from the germline V gene are SGHDN and FVKESK. V lost 0 bases, J lost 4 bases, and 9 bases lay in between. CDR3 nucleotides: TGTGCCAGCAGCCAAGATCTAGGATCAGAGACCCAGTACTTC. The encoded protein is CASSQDLGSETQYF.

A single count supports this clone. V gene TRBV7-9 combines with J gene TRBJ2-2, with D tentatively TRBD2 (5 bases). The V gene lost 1 base and the J gene lost 1 base, with 7 bases spanning the gap. Germline values: CDR1 SEHNR, CDR2 FQNEAQ (reference sequence). This CDR3 region has 15 residues. The CDR3 reads CASSLGGQNTGELFF. The CDR3 nucleotides are TGTGCCAGCAGCTTAGGAGGGCAGAACACCGGGGAGCTGTTTTTT.

Only one count was recorded for this clone. The rearrangement links TRBV5-1 to TRBJ2-3; 10 bases are shared with TRBD2. The CDR3 extends over 16 amino acids. Germline CDR1 SGHRS, CDR2 YFSETQ. V lost 2 bases to trimming and J lost 1 base; unmatched junction nucleotides: 4. The CDR3 DNA sequence: TGCGCCAGCAGCTTATTAGCGGGGGGTGGCACAGATACGCAGTATTTT. Encoded protein: CASSLLAGGGTDTQYF.

The chain joins TRBV29-1 to TRBJ2-3; 9 nucleotides line up with TRBD1. Germline V gives CDR1 SQVTM, CDR2 ANQGSEA. After removal of 3 bases from V and 0 bases from J, the junction contained 7 bases not matched to a gene. This CDR3 region has 16 residues. This chain's CDR3 is CSVDLLQGASTDTQYF. DNA of the CDR3: TGCAGCGTTGACCTGTTACAGGGGGCGAGCACAGATACGCAGTATTTT.

The V call is TRBV4-1, the J call TRBJ1-4; 8 bases agree with TRBD1. Losses at the gene ends were 1 base for V and 7 bases for J; bases not matched to a gene: 8. CDR3 length equals 16 residues. The germline gives CDR1 MGHRA, CDR2 YSYEKL. The CDR3 bases are TGCGCCAGCAGCCAAGGACAGGGGAATCGTAGTGAAAAACTGTTTTTT. Protein sequence: CASSQGQGNRSEKLFF.

This chain uses TRBV4-1 with TRBJ2-5, with D perhaps TRBD2 (6 bases). Germline lookup yields CDR1 MGHRA and CDR2 YSYEKL. V dropped 3 bases and J dropped 1 base, with 12 bases sitting between them. The CDR3 loop spans 15 amino acids. The CDR3 nucleotides read TGCGCCAGCAGCCAGCTGGGACTGAGCCAAGAGACCCAGTACTTC. Translation gives CASSQLGLSQETQYF.

The chain employs TRBV30 and TRBJ1-1; 8 bases align to TRBD1. Germline CDR1 and CDR2: GTSNPN and SVGIG (reference sequence). J gave up 1 base and V 2 bases, and 15 bases lay outside the gene matches. The CDR3 spans 18 residues. The CDR3 sequence is CAWSRGQGVFRANTEAFF. The DNA for the CDR3 is TGTGCCTGGAGTAGAGGACAGGGCGTATTCCGTGCGAACACTGAAGCTTTCTTT.

The chain carries TRBV2 and TRBJ2-3; D is perhaps TRBD2 (6 bases). Germline V gene lookup returns CDR1 SNHLY and CDR2 FYNNEI. The CDR3 sequence is 16 residues long. Trimming removed 7 bases from V and 2 bases from J, with 19 bases in between. The CDR3 loop reads CASTGTPPYLTDTQYF. CDR3 DNA: TGTGCCAGCACAGGGACTCCACCATATCTCACAGATACGCAGTATTTT.